The 17 T cell receptor beta chains in this list originate from one sample, sequenced in a study of T cells in Graves' hyperthyroidism and ophthalmopathy. Amplification yielded TCR beta CDR3 regions, with RNA transcripts as the source. TCR CDR3 underwent first-round RT-PCR with the HTBI primer set. TCRdb ran MiXCR on the multiplex PCR reads and lists one entry per CDR3 protein. This repertoire shows about 180,000 distinct CDR3 sequences, just under 9.5% found once; its top ten account for approximately 24%. What was sequenced was blood. The receptors were gathered from a young woman with Graves' hyperthyroidism that later progressed to Graves' ophthalmopathy.

This clonotype was found many times. The rearrangement joins TRBV2 to TRBJ1-1; D gene unclear. The V end was cut by 7 bases, the J end by 1 base, with 13 bases between. The CDR3 is 14 amino acids. CDR1 SNHLY and CDR2 FYNNEI come from the germline V gene. Here the CDR3 reads CASTRGIPNTEAFF. DNA for the CDR3: TGTGCCAGCACCCGCGGCATTCCGAACACTGAAGCTTTCTTT.

Many counts were recorded for this clonotype. This chain uses TRBV6-1 with TRBJ2-1, with D possibly being TRBD1 (5 bases). Per germline, CDR1 MNHNS and CDR2 SASEGT. CDR3 length: 15 residues. Trimming stripped 3 bases from V and 1 base from J, with 10 bases between. Written as DNA, the CDR3 is TGTGCCAGCAGTGACCGACAGAGATCCTACAATGAGCAGTTCTTC. Translation: CASSDRQRSYNEQFF.

A few counts support this clonotype. The rearrangement links TRBV5-1 to TRBJ1-1; TRBD1 aligns across 11 bases. J was trimmed by 4 bases and V by 5 bases; bases with no gene match: 4. This CDR3 has 14 residues. Germline loops: CDR1 SGHRS, CDR2 YFSETQ. The CDR3 loop is CASRRTGGSTEAFF. The CDR3, as DNA: TGCGCCAGCAGAAGGACAGGGGGCTCCACTGAAGCTTTCTTT.

This clonotype was counted many times. This sequence joins TRBV19 and TRBJ1-1, with D uncertain. The CDR3 extends over 13 amino acids. Germline CDR1 and CDR2: LNHDA and SQIVND (reference sequence). Trimming took 5 bases from V and 1 from J, leaving 8 bases between them. In nucleotides, the CDR3 is TGTGCCAGTAGTTCTTACAGGAACACTGAAGCTTTCTTT. Translated, it gives CASSSYRNTEAFF.

This clonotype was seen ten or more times. The J gene is TRBJ1-2, the V gene TRBV6-1; 7 bases agree with TRBD1. This CDR3 has 15 amino acids. Germline V lookup: CDR1 MNHNS, CDR2 SASEGT. Trimming removed 3 bases from V and 0 bases from J; junction bases left unmatched: 4. CDR3 residues: CASSERDSTNYGYTF. The CDR3 DNA sequence: TGTGCCAGCAGTGAGAGGGACAGCACTAACTATGGCTACACCTTC.

This clonotype was seen ten or more times. The V call is TRBV7-6, the J call TRBJ1-1; D call uncertain. Looked up from germline, CDR1 is SGHVS and CDR2 is FNYEAQ. Trimming cost V 0 bases and J 3 bases, with 17 bases left between them. The CDR3 totals 17 residues. The CDR3 here is CASSLARAGLGDTEAFF. Written as DNA, the CDR3 is TGTGCCAGCAGCTTAGCGCGCGCAGGCCTCGGCGACACTGAAGCTTTCTTT. Full variable domain (remainder filled in from reference TRBV7-6 and TRBJ1-1): GAGVSQSPRYKVTKRGQDVALRCDPISGHVSLYWYRQALGQGPEFLTYFNYEAQQDKSGLPNDRFSAERPEGSISTLTIQRTEQRDSAMYRCASSLARAGLGDTEAFFGQGTRLTVV.

With respect to this clonotype: Just one base apart from a much larger clone, this may be a read error. Written as DNA, the CDR3 is TGTGCCAGCAGCTTAGAGGGGACTAGCGGAGCCGGGGAGCTGTTTTTT. This codes for CASSLEGTSGAGELFF. V and J are TRBV7-3 and TRBJ2-2; 11 nucleotides match TRBD2. The germline gives CDR1 SGHTA, CDR2 FQGTGA. V was pared by 2 bases and J by 6 bases, with 5 bases of the junction left unmatched. The CDR3 loop spans 16 amino acids.

This clonotype was recorded at least ten times. The V and J genes are TRBV10-2 and TRBJ2-3; the D gene could be TRBD1 or TRBD2 (5 bases each). Trimming stripped 6 bases from V and 4 bases from J, with 20 bases between. The CDR3 has 16 residues. CDR1 WSHSY and CDR2 SAAADI come from the germline V gene. CDR3 DNA: TGCGCCAGCAGGCCCGTGGGGGAAAAGTCGGCAGATACGCAGTATTTT. It encodes CASRPVGEKSADTQYF.

The chain couples TRBV9 to TRBJ2-1, with D possibly TRBD2 on 5 matching bases. Per the germline V gene, CDR1 is SGDLS and CDR2 is YYNGEE. CDR3 length: 12 amino acids. Trimming took off 2 bases at V and 5 bases at J, with 5 bases between the two ends. CDR3 nucleotide sequence: TGTGCCAGCAGCGTGCGGGACAATGAGCAGTTCTTC. It is translated as CASSVRDNEQFF.

This clonotype was recorded at least ten times. The chain joins TRBV10-3 to TRBJ2-7; D unresolved. Germline CDR1 reads ENHRY; CDR2 reads SYGVKD. Between the trimmed V and J ends, which lost 3 bases and 0 bases, there was a span of 18 bases. This CDR3 comprises 17 residues. Here the CDR3 reads CAISDPGDTQSSYEQYF. The CDR3 bases are TGTGCCATCAGTGACCCGGGCGACACCCAAAGCTCCTACGAGCAGTACTTC.

This clonotype was seen at least ten times. The chain couples TRBV30 to TRBJ2-3; D is unresolved. The CDR3 spans 10 residues. Germline V gives CDR1 GTSNPN, CDR2 SVGIG (reference sequence). Trimming took 0 bases from V and 11 from J, leaving 6 bases between them. CDR3 bases: TGTGCCTGGAGTGTACAAGAGCAGTATTTT. Amino acid sequence: CAWSVQEQYF.

This clonotype was recorded at least ten times. The chain is built from TRBV20-1 and TRBJ2-3; tentative D call: TRBD2 (7 bases). The CDR3 is made up of 16 amino acids. Germline V gene sequence: CDR1 DFQATT, CDR2 SNEGSKA (reference sequence). V dropped 6 bases and J dropped 6 bases, with 25 bases sitting between them. CDR3 DNA sequence: TGCAGTGCGATCCCACTTGAGGGGGAGGGCCGTGATACGCAGTATTTT. Protein product: CSAIPLEGEGRDTQYF.

This clonotype occurred many times. This chain links TRBV3-1 with TRBJ1-4; D is possibly TRBD1 (6 bases). This CDR3 region has 14 residues. The ends were cut back, 5 bases at V and 5 bases at J, with 12 bases in the middle. Per the germline V gene, CDR1 is LGHDT and CDR2 is YNNKEL (reference sequence). CDR3 DNA sequence: TGTGCCAGCAGCGGGCTGGGACACAATGAAAAACTGTTTTTT. This sequence encodes CASSGLGHNEKLFF.

This clonotype was found many times. The rearrangement uses TRBV29-1 and TRBJ1-2; 7 nucleotides match TRBD1. Germline CDR1 SQVTM, CDR2 ANQGSEA. Losses at the gene ends were 0 bases for V and 2 bases for J; bases not matched to a gene: 15. The CDR3 has 18 residues. The CDR3 here is CSVEDRQGLGGGNYGYTF. CDR3 nucleotides: TGCAGCGTTGAAGATAGACAGGGCCTCGGAGGGGGCAACTATGGCTACACCTTC.

This chain connects TRBV7-9 to TRBJ1-6; D remains unclear. Trimming shortened V by 1 base and J by 8 bases, and 12 bases separated the two germline ends. Germline CDR1 and CDR2: SEHNR and FQNEAQ (reference sequence). The CDR3 has 15 residues. The CDR3 protein is CASSLDMGNDSPLHF. The CDR3, as DNA: TGTGCCAGCAGCTTAGATATGGGGAATGATTCACCCCTCCACTTT.

This clonotype was seen ten or more times. The CDR3 region has the DNA TGTGCCAGCAGCGCCAGCGTACAGGGTCCCTCCAACTATGGCTACACCTTC. Protein sequence: CASSASVQGPSNYGYTF. The V call is TRBV9, the J call TRBJ1-2, with D tentatively TRBD1 (6 bases). The CDR3 is 17 residues long. CDR1 SGDLS and CDR2 YYNGEE come from the germline V gene. V was clipped by 3 bases and J by 2 bases, with 20 bases between them.

This rearrangement joins TRBV5-1 to TRBJ1-1, with D possibly TRBD1 on 5 matching bases. This CDR3 is built from 17 residues. Per the germline V gene, CDR1 is SGHRS and CDR2 is YFSETQ. Trimming removed 0 bases from V and 2 bases from J, with 17 bases in between. The CDR3 sequence: CASSLAGVQGQNTEAFF. The CDR3 bases are TGCGCCAGCAGCTTGGCCGGGGTGCAGGGCCAAAACACTGAAGCTTTCTTT.